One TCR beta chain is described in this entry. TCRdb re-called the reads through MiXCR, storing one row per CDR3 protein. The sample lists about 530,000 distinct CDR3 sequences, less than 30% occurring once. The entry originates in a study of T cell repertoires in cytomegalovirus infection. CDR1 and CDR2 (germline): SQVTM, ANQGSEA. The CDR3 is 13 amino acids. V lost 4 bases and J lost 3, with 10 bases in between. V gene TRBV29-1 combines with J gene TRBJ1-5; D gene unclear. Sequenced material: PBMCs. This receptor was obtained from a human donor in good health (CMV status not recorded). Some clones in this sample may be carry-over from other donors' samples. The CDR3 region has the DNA TGCAGCGTTGTGTTACAGAACAATCAGCCCCAGCATTTT. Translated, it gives CSVVLQNNQPQHF.